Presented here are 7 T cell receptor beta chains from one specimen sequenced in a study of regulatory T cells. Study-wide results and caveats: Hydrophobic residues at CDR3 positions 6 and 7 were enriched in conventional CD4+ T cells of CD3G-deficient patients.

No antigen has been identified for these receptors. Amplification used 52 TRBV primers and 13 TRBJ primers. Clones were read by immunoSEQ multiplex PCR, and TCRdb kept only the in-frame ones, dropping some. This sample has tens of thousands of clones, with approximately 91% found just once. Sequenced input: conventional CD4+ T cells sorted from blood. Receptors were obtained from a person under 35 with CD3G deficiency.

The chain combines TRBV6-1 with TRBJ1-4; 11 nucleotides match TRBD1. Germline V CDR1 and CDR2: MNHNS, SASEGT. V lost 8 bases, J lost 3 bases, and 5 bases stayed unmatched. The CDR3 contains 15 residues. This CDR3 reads CASRDRGGPNEKLFF. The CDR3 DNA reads TGTGCCAGCCGGGACAGGGGGGGGCCTAATGAAAAACTGTTTTTT.

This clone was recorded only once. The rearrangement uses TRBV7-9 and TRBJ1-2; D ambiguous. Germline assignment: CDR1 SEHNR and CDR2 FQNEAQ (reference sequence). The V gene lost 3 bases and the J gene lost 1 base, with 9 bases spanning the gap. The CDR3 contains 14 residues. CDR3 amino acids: CASSFSGVNYGYTF. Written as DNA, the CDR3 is TGTGCCAGCAGCTTCTCTGGGGTTAACTATGGCTACACCTTC.

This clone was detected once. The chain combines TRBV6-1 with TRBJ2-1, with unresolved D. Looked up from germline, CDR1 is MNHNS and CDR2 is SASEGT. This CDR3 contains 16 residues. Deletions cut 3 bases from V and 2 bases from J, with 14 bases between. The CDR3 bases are TGTGCCAGCAGTGATCGTGGCCAGGAGCCCTACAATGAGCAGTTCTTC. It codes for CASSDRGQEPYNEQFF.

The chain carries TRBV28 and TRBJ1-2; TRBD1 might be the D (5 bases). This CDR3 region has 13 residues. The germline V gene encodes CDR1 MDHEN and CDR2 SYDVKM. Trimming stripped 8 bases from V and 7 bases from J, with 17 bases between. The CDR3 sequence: CASQGRGFGGYTF. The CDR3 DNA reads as TGTGCCAGCCAGGGTCGAGGATTCGGTGGCTACACCTTC.

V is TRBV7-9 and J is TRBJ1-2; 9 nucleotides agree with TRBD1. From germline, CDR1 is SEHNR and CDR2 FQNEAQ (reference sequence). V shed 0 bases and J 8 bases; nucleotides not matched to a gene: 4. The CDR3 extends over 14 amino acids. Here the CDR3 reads CASSLAAGTGGYTF. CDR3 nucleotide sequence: TGTGCCAGCAGCTTAGCCGCCGGGACAGGGGGCTACACCTTC.

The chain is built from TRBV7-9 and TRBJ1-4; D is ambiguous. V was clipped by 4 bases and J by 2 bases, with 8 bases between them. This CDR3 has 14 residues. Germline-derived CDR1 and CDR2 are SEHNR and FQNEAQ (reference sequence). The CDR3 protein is CASSSGGTNEKLFF. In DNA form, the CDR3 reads TGTGCCAGCAGCTCTGGAGGGACTAATGAAAAACTGTTTTTT.

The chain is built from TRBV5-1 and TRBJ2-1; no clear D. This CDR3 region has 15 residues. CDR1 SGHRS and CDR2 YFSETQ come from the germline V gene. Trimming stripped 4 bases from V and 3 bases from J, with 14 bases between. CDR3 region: CASSPSAPNYNEQFF. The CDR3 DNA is TGCGCCAGCAGCCCCTCAGCGCCCAACTACAATGAGCAGTTCTTC.